This TCR beta chain was retrieved from a study of response to subunit inactivated influenza vaccine. Study-wide findings and caveats: There was a suggestion from the authors that each seasonal influenza vaccination recruits few new T cells.

The V segment lost 4 bases and the J segment 5 bases; nucleotides outside the gene matches: 4. This CDR3 contains 14 residues. Germline-derived CDR1 and CDR2 are ENHRY and SYGVKD. In regard to this clonotype: No antigen is known for it.

TCRdb recomputed calls from the RT-PCR reads with MiXCR, one row per CDR3 protein. The sample consists of 650,000 to 700,000 distinct CDR3 sequences, around 14% of them appearing once. The receptor's source is a man aged 50 to 59 who received an inactivated influenza vaccine. This specimen consisted of PBMCs from blood, obtained about 12 days after vaccination. V gene TRBV10-3 combines with J gene TRBJ2-7, with 11 bases fitting TRBD1. DNA for the CDR3: TGTGCCATCAGTGGGGGGACAGGGGGAAACGAGCAGTACTTC. Protein: CAISGGTGGNEQYF.